A single sample gave rise to the 22 T cell receptor beta chains below, sequenced in a study of blood T cell repertoires in COVID-19. Here immunoSEQ multiplex PCR was the method, and the copy in TCRdb shows in-frame clones only, minus some. Found here are tens of thousands of clones, just over 90% of them singletons; the top ten hold 8.4%. The sample was peripheral blood. The receptors were sampled from a woman between 40 and 55 years old with active COVID-19.

The chain uses TRBV7-3 and TRBJ2-2; 9 bases fit TRBD1. The V and J ends lost 3 bases and 5 bases, in that order; junction bases with no gene match: 7. The CDR3 is 16 residues long. CDR1 SGHTA and CDR2 FQGTGA come from the germline V gene. The CDR3 sequence: CASSFSGTGRTGELFF. The CDR3 DNA follows: TGTGCCAGCAGCTTCTCCGGGACAGGGCGAACCGGGGAGCTGTTTTTT.

V and J are TRBV6-5 and TRBJ1-3; D uncertain. There are 16 residues in the CDR3. The ends were cut back, 1 base at V and 2 bases at J, with 12 bases in the middle. Germline V gene data show CDR1 as MNHEY and CDR2 as SVGAGI. Here the CDR3 reads CASSYLLPSAGNTIYF. The CDR3 bases are TGTGCCAGCAGTTACTTGCTCCCTTCGGCTGGAAACACCATATATTTT.

V usage is TRBV7-2 and J usage is TRBJ2-1; D perhaps matches TRBD1 (5 bases). Per the germline V gene, CDR1 is SGHTA and CDR2 is FQGNSA. The CDR3 is 14 residues long. The ends were cut back, 0 bases at V and 4 bases at J, with 7 bases in the middle. In nucleotides, the CDR3 is TGTGCCAGCAGCTTAGCGGGGCAGTACAATGAGCAGTTCTTC. Translation: CASSLAGQYNEQFF.

The rearrangement joins TRBV20-1 to TRBJ1-5; 7 bases map to TRBD1. The CDR3 loop spans 13 amino acids. Per germline, CDR1 DFQATT and CDR2 SNEGSKA (reference sequence). After removal of 3 bases from V and 5 bases from J, the junction contained 4 bases not matched to a gene. CDR3 in amino acids: CSASRGQHQPQHF. The CDR3 DNA reads TGCAGTGCTAGTAGGGGACAGCATCAGCCCCAGCATTTT.

The chain has TRBV7-8 and TRBJ1-1, with D hard to call. Germline CDR1 and CDR2: SGHVS and FQNEAQ. Trimming took off 2 bases at V and 1 base at J, with 5 bases between the two ends. The CDR3 is 13 residues long. The CDR3 nucleotides read TGTGCCAGCAGCTTAACTGGGAACACTGAAGCTTTCTTT. Translated, it gives CASSLTGNTEAFF.

The chain carries TRBV7-8 and TRBJ1-4; D is perhaps TRBD1 (5 bases). The germline V gene has CDR1 SGHVS and CDR2 FQNEAQ. There are 17 residues in the CDR3. The V gene lost 1 base and the J gene lost 4 bases, with 16 bases spanning the gap. The CDR3 coding sequence is TGTGCCAGCAGCTTAGGCCTCAGACAGTTGAATAATGAAAAACTGTTTTTT. It is translated as CASSLGLRQLNNEKLFF.

This CDR3 is CASRIGGTESSGANVLTF. The CDR3 DNA sequence: TGTGCCAGCAGAATAGGAGGGACGGAGAGCTCTGGGGCCAACGTCCTGACTTTC. The V gene is TRBV11-3, the J gene TRBJ2-6, with a tentative D call TRBD2 (6 bases). The germline CDR1 and CDR2 sequences are SGHNT and YENEEA. Trimming shortened V by 6 bases and J by 0 bases, and 18 bases separated the two germline ends. This CDR3 comprises 18 residues.

V gene TRBV2 combines with J gene TRBJ1-5; D is uncertain. The germline gives CDR1 SNHLY, CDR2 FYNNEI. CDR3 length equals 14 residues. Trimming took 5 bases from V and 0 from J, leaving 8 bases between them. The CDR3 here is CASSLEYSNQPQHF. The CDR3 DNA is TGTGCCAGCAGTCTAGAATATAGCAATCAGCCCCAGCATTTT.

This clone occurred once. The chain uses TRBV2 and TRBJ2-5; 7 positions match TRBD2. Looked up from germline, CDR1 is SNHLY and CDR2 is FYNNEI. With 5 bases clipped from V and 5 bases from J, the junction kept 11 bases outside the gene matches. The CDR3 is 15 amino acids. The CDR3 sequence: CASSWAGGVRETQYF. The CDR3 DNA follows: TGTGCCAGCAGTTGGGCTGGGGGGGTTCGCGAGACCCAGTACTTC. Looking up the rest from reference TRBV2 and TRBJ2-5 gives the full variable domain: EPEVTQTPSHQVTQMGQEVILRCVPISNHLYFYWYRQILGQKVEFLVSFYNNEISEKSEIFDDQFSVERPDGSNFTLKIRSTKLEDSAMYFCASSWAGGVRETQYFGPGTRLLVL.

The V and J genes are TRBV10-3 and TRBJ2-1, with 7 bases matching TRBD2. In germline, CDR1 is ENHRY, CDR2 SYGVKD. With 7 bases clipped from V and 9 bases from J, the junction kept 12 bases outside the gene matches. The CDR3 runs to 14 residues. CDR3 residues: CAITGGTLGGEQFF. In nucleotides, the CDR3 is TGTGCCATCACCGGGGGGACCCTAGGAGGTGAGCAGTTCTTC.

The chain couples TRBV12-5 to TRBJ1-2; 10 positions match TRBD1. Unmatched junction bases numbered 7, after V lost 0 bases and J lost 6 bases. Germline assignment: CDR1 LGHNT and CDR2 FRNRAP. This CDR3 has 16 residues. The CDR3 sequence is CASGLVLGQGGNGYTF. The DNA of the CDR3 is TGTGCTAGTGGTTTGGTACTCGGACAGGGGGGGAATGGCTACACCTTC.

This rearrangement joins TRBV7-6 to TRBJ1-3; possible D gene TRBD1, 6 bases. CDR3 length: 15 amino acids. V was trimmed by 5 bases and J by 10 bases, leaving 21 bases between them. Germline loops: CDR1 SGHVS, CDR2 FNYEAQ. Here the CDR3 reads CASSPRTGRVGTIYF. In DNA, the CDR3 is TGTGCCAGCAGCCCACGCACAGGGAGGGTCGGGACCATATATTTT. Full variable domain (missing parts from reference TRBV7-6 and TRBJ1-3): GAGVSQSPRYKVTKRGQDVALRCDPISGHVSLYWYRQALGQGPEFLTYFNYEAQQDKSGLPNDRFSAERPEGSISTLTIQRTEQRDSAMYRCASSPRTGRVGTIYFGEGSWLTVV.

Remarks on this clone: A junction boundary mismatches the germline segment, possibly from a read error. This chain uses TRBV19 with TRBJ2-1; 11 bases match TRBD2. This CDR3 contains 15 residues. Germline lookup yields CDR1 LNHDA and CDR2 SQIVND (reference sequence). CDR3 sequence (DNA): TGTGCCAGTAGGATAGCGGGGGGGGAATGGTGGGAGCAGTTCTTC. This gives the protein CASRIAGGEWWEQFF.

This clone came up once. V gene TRBV20-1 combines with J gene TRBJ1-1, with a weak D call TRBD1 (5 bases). Germline CDR1 reads DFQATT; CDR2 reads SNEGSKA (reference sequence). Trimming took 6 bases from V and 4 from J, leaving 9 bases between them. There are 11 residues in the CDR3. Here the CDR3 DNA reads TGCAGTGCCTCGGGGGGCACTGAAGCTTTCTTT. Translated: CSASGGTEAFF.

J is TRBJ1-4 and V is TRBV19, with 9 positions matching TRBD1. From germline, CDR1 is LNHDA and CDR2 SQIVND (reference sequence). The CDR3 is 13 residues long. The trim removed 10 bases at V and 6 bases at J, leaving 6 bases unmatched. The CDR3 sequence: CATTDRGHEKLFF. The CDR3 bases are TGTGCCACCACGGACAGGGGCCATGAAAAACTGTTTTTT.

The CDR3 here is CASSSDRGWETQYF. The CDR3 DNA reads TGTGCCAGCAGCTCGGACAGGGGATGGGAGACCCAGTACTTC. The chain carries TRBV5-6 and TRBJ2-5, with 9 bases that match TRBD1. This CDR3 has 14 residues. The ends lost 3 bases at V and 5 bases at J; junction bases unmatched: 5. In germline, CDR1 is SGHDT, CDR2 YYEEEE.

The chain combines TRBV5-1 with TRBJ1-1; the D gene is possibly TRBD1 (5 bases). Looked up from germline, CDR1 is SGHRS and CDR2 is YFSETQ. Trimming took off 2 bases at V and 7 bases at J, with 15 bases between the two ends. CDR3 length: 14 amino acids. The CDR3: CASSLADRWGEAFF. The CDR3 DNA reads as TGCGCCAGCAGCTTAGCAGACAGATGGGGTGAAGCTTTCTTT.

The genes are TRBV9 and TRBJ1-2; 8 nucleotides align to TRBD1. V was clipped by 3 bases and J by 6 bases; unmatched bases: 4. Germline CDR1 and CDR2: SGDLS and YYNGEE. The CDR3 has 13 residues. CDR3 sequence reads: CASSAGGGNGYTF. Here the CDR3 DNA reads TGTGCCAGCAGCGCAGGGGGCGGTAATGGCTACACCTTC.

In the case of this clone: Additional DNA sequences in this sample encode the identical CDR3. CDR3 in amino acids: CASSVGDYGYTF. The CDR3 nucleotides are TGTGCCAGCAGCGTGGGAGACTATGGCTACACCTTC. The V call is TRBV9, the J call TRBJ1-2; no clear D. CDR1 and CDR2 (germline): SGDLS, YYNGEE. The CDR3 totals 12 residues. V was clipped by 2 bases and J by 3 bases, with 5 bases between them.

The chain joins TRBV3-1 (or the pseudogene TRBV3-2) to TRBJ1-6; 7 positions agree with TRBD1. V lost 2 bases to trimming and J lost 9 bases; unmatched junction nucleotides: 13. This CDR3 region has 17 residues. CDR1 is LGHDT, CDR2 YNNKEL, per germline (reference sequence). CDR3 sequence: CASSQSTNRGWGSPLHF. In DNA form, the CDR3 reads TGTGCCAGCAGCCAATCCACCAACAGGGGTTGGGGTTCACCCCTCCACTTT.

The V call is TRBV13, the J call TRBJ1-2, with D possibly being TRBD1 (6 bases). The ends were cut back, 4 bases at V and 3 bases at J, with 18 bases in the middle. The V gene's germline CDR1 is PRHDT and CDR2 FYEKMQ (reference sequence). The CDR3 extends over 16 amino acids. CDR3 amino acids: CASSSRTGAGDYGYTF. CDR3 nucleotide sequence: TGTGCCAGCAGCTCTAGGACGGGGGCGGGGGACTATGGCTACACCTTC.

This chain joins TRBV29-1 and TRBJ2-3, with D unclear. Germline CDR1 and CDR2: SQVTM and ANQGSEA. The CDR3 is 13 amino acids. V was pared by 0 bases and J by 6 bases, with 10 bases between. CDR3 nucleotide sequence: TGCAGCGTTGAAGATGAGCTTGAGGATACGCAGTATTTT. Its protein product is CSVEDELEDTQYF.